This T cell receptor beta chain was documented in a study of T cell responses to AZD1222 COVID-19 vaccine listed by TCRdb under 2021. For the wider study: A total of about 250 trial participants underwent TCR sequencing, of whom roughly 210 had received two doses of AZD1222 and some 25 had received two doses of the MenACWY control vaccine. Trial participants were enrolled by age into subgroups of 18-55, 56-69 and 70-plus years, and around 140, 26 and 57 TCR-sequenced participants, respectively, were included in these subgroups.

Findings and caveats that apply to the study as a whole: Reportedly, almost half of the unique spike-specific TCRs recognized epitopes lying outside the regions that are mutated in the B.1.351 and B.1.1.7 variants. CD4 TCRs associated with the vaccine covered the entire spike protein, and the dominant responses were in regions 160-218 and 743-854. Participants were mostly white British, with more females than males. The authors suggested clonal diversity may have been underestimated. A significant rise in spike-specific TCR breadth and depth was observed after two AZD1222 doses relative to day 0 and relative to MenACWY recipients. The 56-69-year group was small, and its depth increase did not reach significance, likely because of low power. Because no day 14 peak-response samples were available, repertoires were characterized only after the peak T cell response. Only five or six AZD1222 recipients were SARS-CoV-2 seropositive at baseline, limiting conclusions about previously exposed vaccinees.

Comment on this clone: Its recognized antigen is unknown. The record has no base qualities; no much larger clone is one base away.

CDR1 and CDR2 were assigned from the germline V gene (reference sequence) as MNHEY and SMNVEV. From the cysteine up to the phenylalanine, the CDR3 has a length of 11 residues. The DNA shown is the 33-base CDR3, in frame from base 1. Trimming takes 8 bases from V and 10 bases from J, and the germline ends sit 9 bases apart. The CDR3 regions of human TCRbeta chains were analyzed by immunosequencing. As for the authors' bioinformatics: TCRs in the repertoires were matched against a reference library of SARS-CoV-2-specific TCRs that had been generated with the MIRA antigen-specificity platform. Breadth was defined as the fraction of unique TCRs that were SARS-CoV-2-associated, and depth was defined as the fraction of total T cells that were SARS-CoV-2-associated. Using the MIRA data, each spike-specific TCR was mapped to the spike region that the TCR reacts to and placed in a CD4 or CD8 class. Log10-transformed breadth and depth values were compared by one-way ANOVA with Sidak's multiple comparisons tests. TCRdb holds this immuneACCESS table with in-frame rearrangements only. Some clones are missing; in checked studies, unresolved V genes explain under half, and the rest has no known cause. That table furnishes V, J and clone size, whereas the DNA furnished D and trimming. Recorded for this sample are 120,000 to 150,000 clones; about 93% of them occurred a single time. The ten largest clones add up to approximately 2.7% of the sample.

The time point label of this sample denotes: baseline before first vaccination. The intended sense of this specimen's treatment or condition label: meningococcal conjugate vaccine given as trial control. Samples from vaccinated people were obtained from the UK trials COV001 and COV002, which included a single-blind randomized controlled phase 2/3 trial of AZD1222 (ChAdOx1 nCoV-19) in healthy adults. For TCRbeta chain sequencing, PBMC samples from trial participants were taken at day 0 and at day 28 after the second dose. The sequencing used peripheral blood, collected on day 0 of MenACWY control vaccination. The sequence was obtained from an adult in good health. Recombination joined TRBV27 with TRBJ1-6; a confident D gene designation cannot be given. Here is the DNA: TGTGCCAGCGGCAGTGGGTCACCCCTCCACTTT. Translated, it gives CASGSGSPLHF.